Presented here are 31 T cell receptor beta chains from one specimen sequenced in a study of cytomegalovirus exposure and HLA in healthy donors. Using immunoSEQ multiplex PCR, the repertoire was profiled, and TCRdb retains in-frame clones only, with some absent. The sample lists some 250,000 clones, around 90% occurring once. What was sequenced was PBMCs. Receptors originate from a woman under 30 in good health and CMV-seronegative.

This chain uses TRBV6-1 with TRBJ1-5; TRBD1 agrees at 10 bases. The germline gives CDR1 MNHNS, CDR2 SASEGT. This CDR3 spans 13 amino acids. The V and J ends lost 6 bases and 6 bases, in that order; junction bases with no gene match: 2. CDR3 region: CASRTGGSQPQHF. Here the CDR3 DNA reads TGTGCCAGCAGGACAGGGGGCTCTCAGCCCCAGCATTTT.

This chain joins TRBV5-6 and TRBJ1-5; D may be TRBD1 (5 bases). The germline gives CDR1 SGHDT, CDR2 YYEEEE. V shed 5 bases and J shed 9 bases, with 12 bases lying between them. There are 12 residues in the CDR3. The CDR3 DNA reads TGTGCCAGCAGTAAAACGGGGGGGCCCCAGCATTTT. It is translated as CASSKTGGPQHF.

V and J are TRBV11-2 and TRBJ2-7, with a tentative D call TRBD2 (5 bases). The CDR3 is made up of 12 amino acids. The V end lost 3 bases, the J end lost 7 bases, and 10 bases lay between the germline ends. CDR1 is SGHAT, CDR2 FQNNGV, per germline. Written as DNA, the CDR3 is TGTGCCAGCAGCTTGGTAGCGCGTGAGCAGTACTTC. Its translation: CASSLVAREQYF. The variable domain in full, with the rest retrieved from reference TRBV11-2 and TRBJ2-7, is EAGVAQSPRYKIIEKRQSVAFWCNPISGHATLYWYQQILGQGPKLLIQFQNNGVVDDSQLPKDRFSAERLKGVDSTLKIQPAKLEDSAVYLCASSLVAREQYFGPGTRLTVT.

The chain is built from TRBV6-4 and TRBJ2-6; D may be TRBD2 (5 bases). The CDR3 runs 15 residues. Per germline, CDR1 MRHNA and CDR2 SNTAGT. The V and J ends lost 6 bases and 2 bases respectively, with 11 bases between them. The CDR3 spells CASRTAGPGANVLTF. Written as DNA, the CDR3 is TGTGCCAGCAGGACTGCGGGCCCTGGGGCCAACGTCCTGACTTTC.

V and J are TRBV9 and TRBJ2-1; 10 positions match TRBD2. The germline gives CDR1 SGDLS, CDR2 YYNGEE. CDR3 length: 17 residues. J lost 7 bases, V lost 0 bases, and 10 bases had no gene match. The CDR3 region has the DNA TGTGCCAGCAGCGTAGATGGAACTAGCGGGGTGGATAATGAGCAGTTCTTC. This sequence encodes CASSVDGTSGVDNEQFF.

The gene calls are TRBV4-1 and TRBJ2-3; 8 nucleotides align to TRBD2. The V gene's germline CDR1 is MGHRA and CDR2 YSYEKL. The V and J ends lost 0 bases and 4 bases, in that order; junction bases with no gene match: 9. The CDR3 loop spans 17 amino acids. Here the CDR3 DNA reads TGCGCCAGCAGCCAAGATGCTAGCGGGCTTGGAGCAGATACGCAGTATTTT. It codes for CASSQDASGLGADTQYF.

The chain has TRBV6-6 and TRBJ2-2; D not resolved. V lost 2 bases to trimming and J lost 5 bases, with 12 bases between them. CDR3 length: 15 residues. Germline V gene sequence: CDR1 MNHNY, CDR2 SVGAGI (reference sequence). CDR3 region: CASSYRGGETGELFF. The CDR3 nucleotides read TGTGCCAGCAGTTACCGAGGCGGCGAAACCGGGGAGCTGTTTTTT.

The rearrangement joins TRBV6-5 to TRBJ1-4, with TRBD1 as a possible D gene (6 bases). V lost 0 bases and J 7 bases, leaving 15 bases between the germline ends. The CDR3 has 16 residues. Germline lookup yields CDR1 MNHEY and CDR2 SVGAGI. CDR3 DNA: TGTGCCAGCAGTTACTCGATCTGGGGGCAACGTGAAAAACTGTTTTTT. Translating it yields CASSYSIWGQREKLFF.

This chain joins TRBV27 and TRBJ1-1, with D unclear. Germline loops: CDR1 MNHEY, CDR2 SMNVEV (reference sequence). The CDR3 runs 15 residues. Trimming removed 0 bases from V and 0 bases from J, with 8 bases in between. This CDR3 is CASSLSGRLNTEAFF. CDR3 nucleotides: TGTGCCAGCAGTTTATCCGGCAGGCTGAACACTGAAGCTTTCTTT.

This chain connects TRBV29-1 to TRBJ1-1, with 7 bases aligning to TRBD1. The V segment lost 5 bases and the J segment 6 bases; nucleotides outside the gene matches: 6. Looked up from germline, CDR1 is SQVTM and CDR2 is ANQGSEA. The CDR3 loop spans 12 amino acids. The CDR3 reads CSVRRQGAEAFF. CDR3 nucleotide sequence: TGCAGCGTTAGACGACAGGGAGCTGAAGCTTTCTTT.

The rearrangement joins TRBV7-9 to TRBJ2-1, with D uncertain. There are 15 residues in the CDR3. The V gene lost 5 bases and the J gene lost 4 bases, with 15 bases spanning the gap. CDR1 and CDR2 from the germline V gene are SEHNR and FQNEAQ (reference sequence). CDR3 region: CASSPPLVRYNEQFF. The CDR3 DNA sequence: TGTGCCAGCAGCCCCCCGTTGGTGAGGTACAATGAGCAGTTCTTC. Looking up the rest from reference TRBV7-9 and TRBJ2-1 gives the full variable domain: DTGVSQNPRHKITKRGQNVTFRCDPISEHNRLYWYRQTLGQGPEFLTYFQNEAQLEKSRLLSDRFSAERPKGSFSTLEIQRTEQGDSAMYLCASSPPLVRYNEQFFGPGTRLTVL.

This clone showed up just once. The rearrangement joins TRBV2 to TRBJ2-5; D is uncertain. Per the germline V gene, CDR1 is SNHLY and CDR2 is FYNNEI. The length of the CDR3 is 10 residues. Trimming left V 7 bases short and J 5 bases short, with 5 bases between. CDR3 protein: CASNAETQYF. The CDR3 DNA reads TGTGCCAGCAACGCGGAGACCCAGTACTTC.

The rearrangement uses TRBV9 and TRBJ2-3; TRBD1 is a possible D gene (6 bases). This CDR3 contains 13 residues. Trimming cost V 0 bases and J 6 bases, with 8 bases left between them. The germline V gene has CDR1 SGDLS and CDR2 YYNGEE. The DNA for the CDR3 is TGTGCCAGCAGCGTAGAGGGGGTGGATACGCAGTATTTT. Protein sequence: CASSVEGVDTQYF.

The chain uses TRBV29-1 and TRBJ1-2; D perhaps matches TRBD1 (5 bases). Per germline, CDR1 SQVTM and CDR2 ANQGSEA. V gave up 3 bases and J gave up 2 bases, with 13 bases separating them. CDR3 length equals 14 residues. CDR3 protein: CSVDVSGFNYGYTF. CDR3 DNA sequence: TGCAGCGTTGATGTTTCAGGGTTCAACTATGGCTACACCTTC.

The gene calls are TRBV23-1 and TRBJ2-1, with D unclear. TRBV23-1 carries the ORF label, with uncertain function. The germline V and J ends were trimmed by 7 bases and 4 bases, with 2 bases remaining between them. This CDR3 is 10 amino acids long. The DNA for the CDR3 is TGCGCCAGCACTTACAATGAGCAGTTCTTC. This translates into CASTYNEQFF.

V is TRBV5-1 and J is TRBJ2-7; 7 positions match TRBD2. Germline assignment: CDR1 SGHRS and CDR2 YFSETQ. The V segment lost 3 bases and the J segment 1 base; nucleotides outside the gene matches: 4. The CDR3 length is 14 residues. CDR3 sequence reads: CASSWTGGSYEQYV. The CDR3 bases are TGCGCCAGCAGCTGGACCGGGGGGTCCTACGAGCAGTACGTC.

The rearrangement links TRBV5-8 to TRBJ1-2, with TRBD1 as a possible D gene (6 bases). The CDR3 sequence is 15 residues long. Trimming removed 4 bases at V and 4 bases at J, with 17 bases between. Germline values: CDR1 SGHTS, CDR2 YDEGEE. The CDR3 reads CASSLRQASFYGYTF. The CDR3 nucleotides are TGTGCCAGCAGCCTTAGACAGGCCTCCTTCTATGGCTACACCTTC.

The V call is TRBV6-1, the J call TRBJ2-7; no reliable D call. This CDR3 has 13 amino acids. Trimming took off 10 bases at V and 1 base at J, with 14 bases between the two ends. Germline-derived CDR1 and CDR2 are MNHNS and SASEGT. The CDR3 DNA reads TGTGCCACTAGGCCCGACTTTTCCTACGAGCAGTACGTC. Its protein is CATRPDFSYEQYV.

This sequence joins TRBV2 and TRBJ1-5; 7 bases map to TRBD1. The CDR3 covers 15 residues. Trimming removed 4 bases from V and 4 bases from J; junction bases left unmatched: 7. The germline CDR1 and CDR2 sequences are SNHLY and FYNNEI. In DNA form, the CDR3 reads TGTGCCAGCAGTGGTACGGGCAGGGGGAATCAGCCCCAGCATTTT. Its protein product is CASSGTGRGNQPQHF.

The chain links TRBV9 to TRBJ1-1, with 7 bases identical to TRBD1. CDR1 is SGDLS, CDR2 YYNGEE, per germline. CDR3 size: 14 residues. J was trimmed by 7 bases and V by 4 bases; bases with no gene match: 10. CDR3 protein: CASSPLYRGGEAFF. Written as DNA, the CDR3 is TGTGCCAGCAGCCCCCTATACAGGGGCGGTGAAGCTTTCTTT.

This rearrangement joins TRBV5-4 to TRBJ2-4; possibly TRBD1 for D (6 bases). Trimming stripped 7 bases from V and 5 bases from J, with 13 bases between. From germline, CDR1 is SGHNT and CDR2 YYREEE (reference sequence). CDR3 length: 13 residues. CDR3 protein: CASGLQGENIQYF. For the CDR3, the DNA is TGTGCCAGCGGGCTACAGGGTGAAAACATTCAGTACTTC.

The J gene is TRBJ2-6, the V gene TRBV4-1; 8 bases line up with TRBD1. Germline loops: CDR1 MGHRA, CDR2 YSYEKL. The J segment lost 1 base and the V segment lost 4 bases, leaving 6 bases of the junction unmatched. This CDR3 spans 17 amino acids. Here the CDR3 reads CASSRGRGQSGANVLTF. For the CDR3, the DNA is TGCGCCAGCAGCCGTGGCAGGGGGCAGTCTGGGGCCAACGTCCTGACTTTC.

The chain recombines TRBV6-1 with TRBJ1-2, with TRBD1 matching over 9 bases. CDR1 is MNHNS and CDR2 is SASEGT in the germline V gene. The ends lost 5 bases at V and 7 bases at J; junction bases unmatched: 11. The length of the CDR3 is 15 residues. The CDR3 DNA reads TGTGCCAGCAGTTTTGAAGGACAGGGGTTAACTGGCTACACCTTC. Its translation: CASSFEGQGLTGYTF.

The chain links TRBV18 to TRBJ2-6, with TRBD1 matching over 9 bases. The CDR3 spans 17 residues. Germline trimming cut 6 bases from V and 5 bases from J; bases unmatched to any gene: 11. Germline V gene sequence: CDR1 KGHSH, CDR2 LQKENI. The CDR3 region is CASSQETGGLWANVLTF. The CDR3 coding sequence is TGTGCCAGCTCGCAGGAGACAGGGGGGCTCTGGGCCAACGTCCTGACTTTC.

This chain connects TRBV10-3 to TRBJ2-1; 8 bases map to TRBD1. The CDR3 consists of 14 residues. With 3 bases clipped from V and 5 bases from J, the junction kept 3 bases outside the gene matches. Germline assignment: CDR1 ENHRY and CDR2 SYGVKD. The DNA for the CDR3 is TGTGCCATCAGTGATTCGACAGGGGACAATGAGCAGTTCTTC. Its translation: CAISDSTGDNEQFF.

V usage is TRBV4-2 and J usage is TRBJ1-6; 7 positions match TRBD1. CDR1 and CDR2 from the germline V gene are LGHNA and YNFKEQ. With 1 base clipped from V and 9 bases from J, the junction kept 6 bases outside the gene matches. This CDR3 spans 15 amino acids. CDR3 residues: CASSQVTGDVSPLHF. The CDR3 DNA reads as TGTGCCAGCAGCCAAGTCACAGGGGACGTTTCACCCCTCCACTTT.

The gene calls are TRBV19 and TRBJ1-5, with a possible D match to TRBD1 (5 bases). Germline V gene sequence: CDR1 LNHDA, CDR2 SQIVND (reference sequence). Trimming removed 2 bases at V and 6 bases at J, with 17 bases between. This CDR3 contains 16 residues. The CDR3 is CASSIQGRAPSQPQHF. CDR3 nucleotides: TGTGCCAGTAGTATACAGGGTCGGGCTCCTAGTCAGCCCCAGCATTTT.

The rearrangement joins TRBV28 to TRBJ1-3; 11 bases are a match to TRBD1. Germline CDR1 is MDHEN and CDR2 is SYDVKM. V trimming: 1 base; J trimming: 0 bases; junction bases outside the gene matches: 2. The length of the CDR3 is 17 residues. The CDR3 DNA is TGTGCCAGCAGTTTATTGGGACAGGGGGTCTCTGGAAACACCATATATTTT. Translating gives CASSLLGQGVSGNTIYF.

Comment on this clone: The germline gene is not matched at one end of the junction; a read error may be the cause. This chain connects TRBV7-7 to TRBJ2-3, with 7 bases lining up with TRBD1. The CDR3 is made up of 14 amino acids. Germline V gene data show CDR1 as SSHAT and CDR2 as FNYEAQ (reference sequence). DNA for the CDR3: TGTGCTAGCAGCCTCGGACAGGTCACAGATACGCAGTATTTT. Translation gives CASSLGQVTDTQYF.

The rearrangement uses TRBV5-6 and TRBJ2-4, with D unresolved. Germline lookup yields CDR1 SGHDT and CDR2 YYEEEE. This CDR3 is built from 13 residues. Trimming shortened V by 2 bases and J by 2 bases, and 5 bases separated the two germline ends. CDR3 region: CASSFGSKNIQYF. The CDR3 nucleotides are TGTGCCAGCAGCTTCGGTTCCAAAAACATTCAGTACTTC. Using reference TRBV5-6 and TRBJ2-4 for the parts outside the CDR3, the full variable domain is DAGVTQSPTHLIKTRGQQVTLRCSPKSGHDTVSWYQQALGQGPQFIFQYYEEEERQRGNFPDRFSGHQFPNYSSELNVNALLLGDSALYLCASSFGSKNIQYFGAGTRLSVL.

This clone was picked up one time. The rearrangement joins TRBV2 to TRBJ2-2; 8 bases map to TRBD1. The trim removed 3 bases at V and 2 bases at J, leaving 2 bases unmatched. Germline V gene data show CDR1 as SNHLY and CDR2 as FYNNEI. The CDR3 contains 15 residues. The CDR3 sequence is CASSEDRVNTGELFF. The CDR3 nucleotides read TGTGCCAGCAGTGAGGACAGGGTCAACACCGGGGAGCTGTTTTTT.